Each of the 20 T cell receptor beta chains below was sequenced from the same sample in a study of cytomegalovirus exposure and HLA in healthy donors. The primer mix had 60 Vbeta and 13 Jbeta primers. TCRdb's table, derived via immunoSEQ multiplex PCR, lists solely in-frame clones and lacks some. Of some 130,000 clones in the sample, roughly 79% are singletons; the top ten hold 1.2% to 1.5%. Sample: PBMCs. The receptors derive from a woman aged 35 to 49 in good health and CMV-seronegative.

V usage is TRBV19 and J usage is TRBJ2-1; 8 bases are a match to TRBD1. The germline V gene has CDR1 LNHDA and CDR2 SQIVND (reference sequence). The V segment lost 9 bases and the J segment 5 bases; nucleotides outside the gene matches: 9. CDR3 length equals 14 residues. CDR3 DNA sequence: TGTGCCAGCCACAAGGGACAGGACCACAATGAGCAGTTCTTC. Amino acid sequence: CASHKGQDHNEQFF.

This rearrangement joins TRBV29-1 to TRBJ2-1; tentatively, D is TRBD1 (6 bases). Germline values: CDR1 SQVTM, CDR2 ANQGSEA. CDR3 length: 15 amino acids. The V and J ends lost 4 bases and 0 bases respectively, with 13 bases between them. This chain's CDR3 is CSVVGTPSSYNEQFF. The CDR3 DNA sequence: TGCAGCGTTGTGGGGACACCCAGCTCCTACAATGAGCAGTTCTTC.

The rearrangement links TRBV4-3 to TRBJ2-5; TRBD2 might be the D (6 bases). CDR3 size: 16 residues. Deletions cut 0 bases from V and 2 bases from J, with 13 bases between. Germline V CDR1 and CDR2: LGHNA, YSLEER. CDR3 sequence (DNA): TGCGCCAGCAGCCAAGATCTTTACGGGAGACAAGAGACCCAGTACTTC. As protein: CASSQDLYGRQETQYF.

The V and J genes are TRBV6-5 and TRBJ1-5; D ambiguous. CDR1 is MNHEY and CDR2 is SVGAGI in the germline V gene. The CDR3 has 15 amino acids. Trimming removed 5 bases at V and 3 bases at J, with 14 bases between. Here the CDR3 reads CASSTSTPDNQPQHF. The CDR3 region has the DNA TGTGCCAGCAGTACCTCGACACCCGACAATCAGCCCCAGCATTTT.

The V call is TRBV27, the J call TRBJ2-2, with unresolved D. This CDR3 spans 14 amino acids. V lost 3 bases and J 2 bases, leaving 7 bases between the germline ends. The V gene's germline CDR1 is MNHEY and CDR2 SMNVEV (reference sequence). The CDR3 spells CASSLGYNTGELFF. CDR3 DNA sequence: TGTGCCAGCAGTTTGGGCTACAACACCGGGGAGCTGTTTTTT.

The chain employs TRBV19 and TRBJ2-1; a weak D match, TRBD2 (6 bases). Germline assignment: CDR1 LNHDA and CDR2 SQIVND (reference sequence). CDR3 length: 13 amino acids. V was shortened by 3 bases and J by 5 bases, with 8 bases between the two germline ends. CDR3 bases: TGTGCCAGTAGTATGACTAGAAACAATGAGCAGTTCTTC. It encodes CASSMTRNNEQFF. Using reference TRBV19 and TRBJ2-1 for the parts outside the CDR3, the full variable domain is DGGITQSPKYLFRKEGQNVTLSCEQNLNHDAMYWYRQDPGQGLRLIYYSQIVNDFQKGDIAEGYSVSREKKESFPLTVTSAQKNPTAFYLCASSMTRNNEQFFGPGTRLTVL.

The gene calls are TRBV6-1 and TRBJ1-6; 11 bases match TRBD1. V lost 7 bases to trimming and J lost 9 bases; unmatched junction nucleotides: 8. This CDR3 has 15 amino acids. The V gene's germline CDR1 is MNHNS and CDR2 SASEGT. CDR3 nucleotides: TGTGCCAGCATCCGGACAGGGGGCCCGTTTTCACCCCTCCACTTT. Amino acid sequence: CASIRTGGPFSPLHF.

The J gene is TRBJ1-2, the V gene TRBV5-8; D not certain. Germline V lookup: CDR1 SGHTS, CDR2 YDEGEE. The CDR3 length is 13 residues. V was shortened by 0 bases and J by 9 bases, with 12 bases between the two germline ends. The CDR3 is CASSLEERMSYTF. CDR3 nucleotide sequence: TGTGCCAGCAGCTTGGAAGAGCGAATGAGCTACACCTTC.

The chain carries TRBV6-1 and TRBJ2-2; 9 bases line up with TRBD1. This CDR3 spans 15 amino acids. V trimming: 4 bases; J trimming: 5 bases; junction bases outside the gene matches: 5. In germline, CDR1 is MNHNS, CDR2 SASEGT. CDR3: CASSAQGARTGELFF. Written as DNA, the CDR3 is TGTGCCAGCAGTGCACAGGGGGCGCGGACCGGGGAGCTGTTTTTT.

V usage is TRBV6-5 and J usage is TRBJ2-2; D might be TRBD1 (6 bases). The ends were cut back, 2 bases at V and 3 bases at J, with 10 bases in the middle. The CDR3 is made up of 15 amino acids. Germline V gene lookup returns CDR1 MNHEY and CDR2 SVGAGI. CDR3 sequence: CASSYGQSYTGELFF. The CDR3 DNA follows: TGTGCCAGCAGTTACGGACAGTCTTACACCGGGGAGCTGTTTTTT.

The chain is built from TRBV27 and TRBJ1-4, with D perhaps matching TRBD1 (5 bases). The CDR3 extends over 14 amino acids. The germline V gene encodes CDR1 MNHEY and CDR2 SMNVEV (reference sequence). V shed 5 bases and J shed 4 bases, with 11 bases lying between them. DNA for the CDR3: TGTGCCAGCAGTCCACGACAGAGTAATGAAAAACTGTTTTTT. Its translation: CASSPRQSNEKLFF.

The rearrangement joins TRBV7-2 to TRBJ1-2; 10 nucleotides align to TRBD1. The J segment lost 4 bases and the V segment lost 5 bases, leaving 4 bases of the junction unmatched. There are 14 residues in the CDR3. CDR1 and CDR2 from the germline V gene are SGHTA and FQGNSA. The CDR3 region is CASSGQGVVYGYTF. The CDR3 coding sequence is TGTGCCAGCAGCGGACAGGGGGTTGTCTATGGCTACACCTTC.

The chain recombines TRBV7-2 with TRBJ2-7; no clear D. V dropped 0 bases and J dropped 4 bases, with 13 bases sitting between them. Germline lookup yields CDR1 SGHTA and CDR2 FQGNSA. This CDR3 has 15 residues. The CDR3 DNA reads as TGTGCCAGCAGCTTAGCGGGCAGGCGTAGTTACGAGCAGTACTTC. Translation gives CASSLAGRRSYEQYF. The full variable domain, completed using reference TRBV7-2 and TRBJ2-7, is GAGVSQSPSNKVTEKGKDVELRCDPISGHTALYWYRQSLGQGLEFLIYFQGNSAPDKSGLPSDRFSAERTGGSVSTLTIQRTQQEDSAVYLCASSLAGRRSYEQYFGPGTRLTVT.

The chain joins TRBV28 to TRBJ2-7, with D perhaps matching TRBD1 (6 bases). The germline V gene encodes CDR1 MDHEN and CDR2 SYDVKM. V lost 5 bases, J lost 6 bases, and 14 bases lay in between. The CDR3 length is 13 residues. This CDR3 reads CASSPILQGEQYF. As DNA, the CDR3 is TGTGCCAGCAGTCCGATATTACAGGGCGAGCAGTACTTC.

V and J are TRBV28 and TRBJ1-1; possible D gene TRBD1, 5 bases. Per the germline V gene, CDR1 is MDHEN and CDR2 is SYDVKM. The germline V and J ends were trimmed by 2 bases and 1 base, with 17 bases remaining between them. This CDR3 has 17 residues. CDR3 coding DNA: TGTGCCAGCAGTTTACCCTTCGGCCCAGGGAAGAACACTGAAGCTTTCTTT. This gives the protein CASSLPFGPGKNTEAFF.

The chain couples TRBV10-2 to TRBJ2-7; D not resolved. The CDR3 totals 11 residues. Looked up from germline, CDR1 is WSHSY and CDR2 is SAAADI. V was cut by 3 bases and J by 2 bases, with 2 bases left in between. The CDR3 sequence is CASSDAYEQYF. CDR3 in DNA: TGCGCCAGCAGTGACGCCTACGAGCAGTACTTC.

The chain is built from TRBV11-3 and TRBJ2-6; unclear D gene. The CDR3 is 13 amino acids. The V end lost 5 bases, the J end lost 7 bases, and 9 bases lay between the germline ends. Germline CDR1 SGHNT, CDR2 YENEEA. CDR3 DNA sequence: TGTGCCAGCAGCCCCCCCTTCGCCAACGTCCTGACTTTC. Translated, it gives CASSPPFANVLTF.

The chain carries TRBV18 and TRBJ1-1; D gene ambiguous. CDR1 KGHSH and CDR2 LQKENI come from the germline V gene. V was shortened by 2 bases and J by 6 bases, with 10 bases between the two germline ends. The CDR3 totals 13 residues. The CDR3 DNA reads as TGTGCCAGCTCACCAATCGGGGAGGCTGAAGCTTTCTTT. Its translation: CASSPIGEAEAFF.

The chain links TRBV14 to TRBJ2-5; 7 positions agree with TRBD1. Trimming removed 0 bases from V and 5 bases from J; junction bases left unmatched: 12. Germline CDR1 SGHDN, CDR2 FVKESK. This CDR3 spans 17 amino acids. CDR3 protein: CASSQEKRGRLRETQYF. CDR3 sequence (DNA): TGTGCCAGCAGCCAAGAAAAAAGGGGGCGTCTCCGGGAGACCCAGTACTTC.

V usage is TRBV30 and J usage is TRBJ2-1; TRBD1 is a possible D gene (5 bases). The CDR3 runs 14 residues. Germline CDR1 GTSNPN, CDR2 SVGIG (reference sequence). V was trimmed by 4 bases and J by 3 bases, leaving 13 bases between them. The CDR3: CAWTIRTHYNEQFF. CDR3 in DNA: TGTGCCTGGACGATAAGGACACACTACAATGAGCAGTTCTTC.